Following are 17 T cell receptor beta chains from one sample sequenced in a study of CD8 T cells in Susac syndrome. cDNA came from 0.5 to 1 ug RNA primed by random hexamers. TCRdb independently ran MiXCR on the immunoSEQ multiplex PCR reads; one entry per CDR3 protein. The data show 110,000 to 150,000 distinct CDR3 sequences, approximately 96% seen once. Sequences were obtained from CD4+ T cells from PBMCs. The receptors derive from a human donor with Susac syndrome.

The chain carries TRBV2 and TRBJ2-3; D not certain. Trimming removed 7 bases from V and 4 bases from J, with 12 bases in between. This CDR3 has 13 amino acids. In germline, CDR1 is SNHLY, CDR2 FYNNEI. DNA of the CDR3: TGTGCCAGCATAGGACGAGAGGCAGATACGCAGTATTTT. Translating gives CASIGREADTQYF.

The V call is TRBV12-3 or TRBV12-4, the J call TRBJ2-2; no definite D call. V lost 6 bases and J lost 4, with 12 bases in between. The CDR3 has 14 amino acids. The CDR3 loop is CASSEVSGTGELFF. As DNA, the CDR3 is TGTGCCAGCAGCGAGGTATCCGGCACCGGGGAGCTGTTTTTT.

The V gene is TRBV19, the J gene TRBJ1-3; a weak D match, TRBD1 (6 bases). CDR1 is LNHDA, CDR2 SQIVND, per germline (reference sequence). The CDR3 contains 13 residues. Trimming took 9 bases from V and 4 from J, leaving 13 bases between them. CDR3: CARGRDTGNTIYF. CDR3 nucleotide sequence: TGTGCCAGGGGCCGGGACACAGGAAACACCATATATTTT.

The rearrangement links TRBV15 to TRBJ2-3; perhaps D is TRBD1 or TRBD2 (5 bases each). Germline V CDR1 and CDR2: LNHNV, YYDKDF (reference sequence). CDR3 size: 16 residues. Trimming cost V 5 bases and J 4 bases, with 19 bases left between them. The CDR3 region is CATSLPPGVGADTQYF. Here the CDR3 DNA reads TGTGCCACCAGCCTCCCCCCCGGGGTAGGGGCAGATACGCAGTATTTT.

This chain connects TRBV28 to TRBJ2-3, with D tentatively TRBD2 (7 bases). Germline loops: CDR1 MDHEN, CDR2 SYDVKM. The CDR3 length is 14 residues. V was shortened by 5 bases and J by 2 bases, with 11 bases between the two germline ends. In DNA, the CDR3 is TGTGCCAGCAGTGGGGGGGGCGTCACAGATACGCAGTATTTT. Translating it yields CASSGGGVTDTQYF.

The chain recombines TRBV4-1 with TRBJ2-1; the match to TRBD2 covers 8 bases. The CDR3 contains 16 residues. Trimming at V came to 8 bases and at J to 1 base, leaving 10 bases not matched to a gene. The germline gives CDR1 MGHRA, CDR2 YSYEKL. In nucleotides, the CDR3 is TGCGCCAGCCGTCCGTTTTCGGGAGGGTCCTACAATGAGCAGTTCTTC. Amino acid sequence: CASRPFSGGSYNEQFF.

The chain has TRBV10-2 and TRBJ2-2; D remains ambiguous. The germline CDR1 and CDR2 sequences are WSHSY and SAAADI. This CDR3 spans 14 amino acids. Trimming stripped 7 bases from V and 4 bases from J, with 13 bases between. Here the CDR3 DNA reads TGCGCCAGCACCTCCGAGTCCCTCACCGGGGAGCTGTTTTTT. Amino acid sequence: CASTSESLTGELFF.

This chain connects TRBV4-1 to TRBJ2-2; D not resolved. The CDR3 consists of 15 residues. Between the trimmed V and J ends, which lost 0 bases and 6 bases, there was a span of 11 bases. Germline-derived CDR1 and CDR2 are MGHRA and YSYEKL. CDR3 sequence reads: CASSQDRVGSGELFF. CDR3 DNA: TGCGCCAGCAGCCAAGATCGGGTCGGGTCCGGGGAGCTGTTTTTT.

This chain links TRBV3-1 with TRBJ2-2; D could derive from TRBD1 or TRBD2 (5 bases each). Trimming cost V 6 bases and J 7 bases, with 15 bases left between them. CDR1 is LGHDT and CDR2 is YNNKEL in the germline V gene (reference sequence). The CDR3 is 14 residues long. The CDR3, as DNA: TGTGCCAGCAGACTAACGGGGCTGAGCGGGGAGCTGTTTTTT. Its translation: CASRLTGLSGELFF.

The V gene is TRBV2, the J gene TRBJ2-2, with unresolved D. V lost 6 bases and J lost 7, with 12 bases in between. Looked up from germline, CDR1 is SNHLY and CDR2 is FYNNEI. This CDR3 comprises 13 residues. The CDR3 is CASRSIENGELFF. Written as DNA, the CDR3 is TGTGCCAGCAGGTCAATCGAGAACGGGGAGCTGTTTTTT.

This chain joins TRBV14 and TRBJ2-7; D is ambiguous. This CDR3 has 14 residues. V was pared by 4 bases and J by 0 bases, with 10 bases between. Germline V gene sequence: CDR1 SGHDN, CDR2 FVKESK. Written as DNA, the CDR3 is TGTGCCAGCAGCCCCAGACGGAACTCCTACGAGCAGTACTTC. Translated, it gives CASSPRRNSYEQYF.

The chain combines TRBV5-1 with TRBJ2-5; D call uncertain. V lost 2 bases to trimming and J lost 5 bases, with 7 bases between them. CDR1 and CDR2 from the germline V gene are SGHRS and YFSETQ. This CDR3 region has 12 residues. This chain's CDR3 is CASSFRSETQYF. CDR3 in DNA: TGCGCCAGCAGCTTCCGGAGCGAGACCCAGTACTTC.

This clonotype was counted a single time. The chain has TRBV9 and TRBJ2-5; D possibly corresponds to TRBD2 (6 bases). V lost 3 bases to trimming and J lost 0 bases, with 9 bases between them. Germline lookup yields CDR1 SGDLS and CDR2 YYNGEE. This CDR3 contains 14 residues. The CDR3 DNA sequence: TGTGCCAGCAGCGCCGGGGGAAACCAAGAGACCCAGTACTTC. It encodes CASSAGGNQETQYF.

The gene calls are TRBV6-5 and TRBJ1-1; 10 bases fit TRBD1. Per the germline V gene, CDR1 is MNHEY and CDR2 is SVGAGI. V was pared by 2 bases and J by 11 bases, with 11 bases of the junction left unmatched. The CDR3 is 15 amino acids. The CDR3 nucleotides are TGTGCCAGCAGTTACGGGCGACAGGGGGCCAATCGGGCTTTCTTT. Its translation: CASSYGRQGANRAFF.

This chain joins TRBV9 and TRBJ2-3; 11 bases line up with TRBD2. The CDR3 totals 16 residues. V trimming: 3 bases; J trimming: 2 bases; junction bases outside the gene matches: 5. CDR1 SGDLS and CDR2 YYNGEE come from the germline V gene. The CDR3 loop is CASSARLAGHTDTQYF. The CDR3, as DNA: TGTGCCAGCAGCGCCCGACTAGCGGGGCACACAGATACGCAGTATTTT.

This rearrangement joins TRBV29-1 to TRBJ2-7; 7 bases map to TRBD1. The CDR3 has 12 amino acids. J gave up 6 bases and V 5 bases, and 7 bases lay outside the gene matches. Germline CDR1 SQVTM, CDR2 ANQGSEA. The chain's CDR3 is CSVSEGAFEQYF. The CDR3 DNA follows: TGCAGCGTTTCTGAGGGGGCGTTCGAGCAGTACTTC.

The rearrangement uses TRBV18 and TRBJ1-2, with D possibly being TRBD1 (6 bases). Per the germline V gene, CDR1 is KGHSH and CDR2 is LQKENI. V shed 3 bases and J shed 7 bases, with 15 bases lying between them. The CDR3 extends over 14 amino acids. CDR3 bases: TGTGCCAGCTCACCGGCCGGACAGCCGCGTGGCTACACCTTC. Amino acids: CASSPAGQPRGYTF.